This T cell receptor beta chain was profiled in a study of cytomegalovirus exposure and HLA in healthy donors. Study-level results: Specificity for CMV antigens was confirmed in vitro for a few of the CMV-associated chains. Whilst most TCR sequences proved rare, a subset of public TCRs occurred across many donors.

The length of the CDR3 is 16 residues. Germline lookup yields CDR1 LGHNA and CDR2 YSLEER. The V and J ends lost 0 bases and 0 bases respectively, with 8 bases between them. About this clone: Its specificity is not known.

Profiling relied on immunoSEQ multiplex PCR, and the TCRdb table lists in-frame clones only, not all of them. This sample has 45,000 to 70,000 clones, with more than 75% found just once. The sequencing input was PBMCs. The source of this sequence is a man aged 18-30 years in good health and CMV-seronegative. This chain joins TRBV4-3 and TRBJ2-2; no clear D. The CDR3 region has the DNA TGCGCCAGCAGCCAAGAGACTGGGTCGAACACCGGGGAGCTGTTTTTT. The encoded protein is CASSQETGSNTGELFF.